Shown below are 3 T cell receptor beta chains from a single sample sequenced in a study of T cells in Graves' hyperthyroidism and ophthalmopathy. RNA transcripts yielded amplified TCR beta CDR3 regions. The TCR CDR3 first-round RT-PCR relied on the HTBI primer set. TCRdb re-derived calls from the multiplex PCR reads in MiXCR, one entry per CDR3 protein. The data show about 290,000 distinct CDR3 sequences, 16% seen once. Sequenced sample: blood. These receptors were taken from a man aged 25 to 40 with Graves' hyperthyroidism.

This clonotype was detected many times. J is TRBJ1-1 and V is TRBV11-1; D is ambiguous. This CDR3 contains 13 residues. Germline CDR1 and CDR2: SGHAT and FQDESV (reference sequence). V lost 1 base, J lost 5 bases, and 8 bases lay in between. CDR3 in amino acids: CASSLVRETEAFF. CDR3 nucleotides: TGTGCCAGCAGCTTAGTGAGGGAAACTGAAGCTTTCTTT. The variable domain in full, with the rest retrieved from reference TRBV11-1 and TRBJ1-1, is EAEVAQSPRYKITEKSQAVAFWCDPISGHATLYWYRQILGQGPELLVQFQDESVVDDSQLPKDRFSAERLKGVDSTLKIQPAELGDSAMYLCASSLVRETEAFFGQGTRLTVV.

The CDR3 region has the DNA TGTGCCAGCAGCCTGGGACAGGGCCACGAGCAGTACTTC. This translates into CASSLGQGHEQYF. This chain connects TRBV11-2 to TRBJ2-7; 9 nucleotides match TRBD1. V was pared by 5 bases and J by 5 bases, with 4 bases of the junction left unmatched. The CDR3 spans 13 residues. Germline CDR1 and CDR2: SGHAT and FQNNGV.

Many counts were recorded for this clonotype. The chain is built from TRBV27 and TRBJ2-1; D is possibly TRBD2 (7 bases). Trimming took 8 bases from V and 4 from J, leaving 21 bases between them. This CDR3 spans 16 amino acids. CDR1 is MNHEY, CDR2 SMNVEV, per germline (reference sequence). The CDR3 nucleotides are TGTGCCAGCCGTGGGGGGGCGGGGACCGAGTACAATGAGCAGTTCTTC. It codes for CASRGGAGTEYNEQFF.